The 24 T cell receptor beta chains below all came from one sample that was sequenced in a study of blood T cell repertoires in COVID-19. Assay used: immunoSEQ multiplex PCR; TCRdb lists only in-frame clones, some missing. Of some 47,000 clones listed, 80% to 90% are singletons. Sequenced input: peripheral blood. All receptors come from a human donor in a cohort sampled during active COVID-19.

In this sample, this clone turned up once. The chain has TRBV24-1 and TRBJ1-1; D is uncertain. In germline, CDR1 is KGHDR, CDR2 SFDVKD. V was cut by 0 bases and J by 5 bases, with 6 bases left in between. This CDR3 comprises 13 residues. CDR3 in amino acids: CATSDLAGTEAFF. Written as DNA, the CDR3 is TGTGCCACCAGTGATTTGGCCGGGACTGAAGCTTTCTTT.

DNA for the CDR3: TGTGCCAGCAGTCCACAGGGGGCGCCGGGAGAGACCCAGTACTTC. Its protein is CASSPQGAPGETQYF. The chain links TRBV11-2 to TRBJ2-5; TRBD1 agrees at 9 bases. CDR3 length: 15 residues. CDR1 is SGHAT, CDR2 FQNNGV, per germline. V shed 6 bases, J shed 4 bases, and the junction held 9 bases outside the gene matches.

This chain uses TRBV21-1 with TRBJ2-5; the listed D gene, TRBD1, was not tested against the DNA. TRBV21-1 is termed a pseudogene. The CDR3 sequence is 16 residues long. DNA of the CDR3: TGTGCCAGCAGCATGCGGGACAGGGGGCTAAAAGAGACCCAGTACTTC. It is translated as CASSMRDRGLKETQYF.

V is TRBV19 and J is TRBJ2-5, with 14 bases lining up with TRBD2. Germline V gene sequence: CDR1 LNHDA, CDR2 SQIVND (reference sequence). CDR3 size: 18 residues. Trimming removed 4 bases from V and 7 bases from J; junction bases left unmatched: 14. The CDR3 nucleotides are TGTGCCAGTAGTACACGACTAGCGGGGGGGGACAGTTATGCGACCCAGTACTTC. Translated: CASSTRLAGGDSYATQYF.

On this clone itself: One junction end disagrees with the germline gene, perhaps due to a read error. This chain uses TRBV4-3 with TRBJ1-5, with 7 bases aligning to TRBD1. The CDR3 is 15 residues long. Germline-derived CDR1 and CDR2 are LGHNA and YSLEER. The CDR3 loop is CASSQEYRGNQPQHF. CDR3 nucleotide sequence: TGCGCCAGCAGCCAAGAATACAGGGGCAACCAGCCCCAGCATTTT.

This chain uses TRBV6-5 with TRBJ2-2; D perhaps matches TRBD1 (6 bases). The CDR3 loop spans 15 amino acids. CDR1 MNHEY and CDR2 SVGAGI come from the germline V gene. V lost 8 bases and J lost 7, with 20 bases in between. As DNA, the CDR3 is TGTGCCAGCTCACAGGGCCCATCCTTCGGCGGGGAGCTGTTTTTT. The encoded protein is CASSQGPSFGGELFF.

This clone was observed a few times. The rearrangement links TRBV11-2 to TRBJ2-7, with 9 nucleotides matching TRBD1. The trim removed 4 bases at V and 1 base at J, leaving 8 bases unmatched. The CDR3 loop spans 16 amino acids. Germline assignment: CDR1 SGHAT and CDR2 FQNNGV. CDR3 in DNA: TGTGCCAGCAGCTCTTACAGGGGGCATATGTCCTACGAGCAGTACTTC. This sequence encodes CASSSYRGHMSYEQYF.

This chain uses TRBV19 with TRBJ1-5, with D unclear. The V gene lost 3 bases and the J gene lost 4 bases, with 10 bases spanning the gap. Germline CDR1 LNHDA, CDR2 SQIVND (reference sequence). The CDR3 extends over 14 amino acids. For the CDR3, the DNA is TGTGCCAGTAGTATTGGCCAGGTTAATCAGCCCCAGCATTTT. It specifies CASSIGQVNQPQHF.

This clone was observed a single time. The CDR3 region is CASSARDRAGPGRNQPQHF. Written as DNA, the CDR3 is TGTGCCAGCAGCGCCCGGGACAGGGCGGGCCCCGGAAGGAATCAGCCCCAGCATTTT. The chain combines TRBV9 with TRBJ1-5; 9 nucleotides align to TRBD1. From germline, CDR1 is SGDLS and CDR2 YYNGEE. V shed 3 bases and J 4 bases; nucleotides not matched to a gene: 17. The CDR3 loop spans 19 amino acids.

This clone was observed a single time. The chain has TRBV5-4 and TRBJ2-7; D not certain. The CDR3 is made up of 11 amino acids. Deletions cut 1 base from V and 3 bases from J, with 2 bases between. Germline V gene sequence: CDR1 SGHNT, CDR2 YYREEE (reference sequence). The CDR3 region has the DNA TGTGCCAGCAGCTTGTACTACGAGCAGTACTTC. The encoded protein is CASSLYYEQYF.

This chain uses TRBV10-2 with TRBJ1-3; 7 bases map to TRBD1. CDR1 and CDR2 from the germline V gene are WSHSY and SAAADI. The CDR3 is 13 amino acids. V lost 5 bases to trimming and J lost 4 bases; unmatched junction nucleotides: 2. CDR3 in amino acids: CASSKTGGNTIYF. For the CDR3, the DNA is TGCGCCAGCAGTAAGACAGGGGGAAACACCATATATTTT.

This sequence joins TRBV6-5 and TRBJ1-2; D is possibly TRBD1 (5 bases). This CDR3 spans 14 amino acids. V was shortened by 4 bases and J by 8 bases, with 17 bases between the two germline ends. The germline CDR1 and CDR2 sequences are MNHEY and SVGAGI. In DNA, the CDR3 is TGTGCCAGCAGTTTCCAGGGAGGTTTTAAAGGCTACACCTTC. It translates to CASSFQGGFKGYTF.

This chain connects TRBV6-6 to TRBJ1-5, with no clear D. Trimming removed 5 bases from V and 0 bases from J, with 14 bases in between. There are 16 residues in the CDR3. Germline-derived CDR1 and CDR2 are MNHNY and SVGAGI (reference sequence). The CDR3 region is CASSRNREYSNQPQHF. The CDR3 nucleotides read TGTGCCAGCAGTCGAAACCGGGAATATAGCAATCAGCCCCAGCATTTT.

The chain recombines TRBV9 with TRBJ1-2; the match to TRBD1 covers 9 bases. The CDR3 length is 16 residues. V lost 3 bases, J lost 3 bases, and 9 bases stayed unmatched. Germline values: CDR1 SGDLS, CDR2 YYNGEE. The CDR3 reads CASSADGTGPHYGYTF. The CDR3 DNA is TGTGCCAGCAGCGCAGACGGGACAGGGCCTCACTATGGCTACACCTTC.

The chain uses TRBV24-1 and TRBJ2-5; TRBD1 might be the D (5 bases). The CDR3 runs to 15 residues. The V gene lost 3 bases and the J gene lost 4 bases, with 14 bases spanning the gap. Germline V gives CDR1 KGHDR, CDR2 SFDVKD. The CDR3 DNA follows: TGTGCCACCAGTGATGCCAGGGTTTCGGGAGAGACCCAGTACTTC. Translating it yields CATSDARVSGETQYF.

The chain couples TRBV3-1 (or the pseudogene TRBV3-2) to TRBJ2-3; TRBD1 might be the D (5 bases). The V gene's germline CDR1 is LGHDT and CDR2 YNNKEL (reference sequence). Trimming stripped 4 bases from V and 5 bases from J, with 19 bases between. The CDR3 length is 16 residues. In nucleotides, the CDR3 is TGTGCCAGCAGCCTTGGTAAGGGGATAGTGGGAGATACGCAGTATTTT. Translation gives CASSLGKGIVGDTQYF.

The rearrangement uses TRBV4-1 and TRBJ1-1; 7 nucleotides match TRBD1. This CDR3 has 16 residues. Trimming at V came to 0 bases and at J to 5 bases, leaving 9 bases not matched to a gene. Germline values: CDR1 MGHRA, CDR2 YSYEKL. CDR3 residues: CASSQDRHRGLTEAFF. The CDR3 region has the DNA TGCGCCAGCAGCCAAGATCGGCACAGGGGATTGACTGAAGCTTTCTTT.

The rearrangement uses TRBV9 and TRBJ2-1; 9 bases are shared with TRBD2. Looked up from germline, CDR1 is SGDLS and CDR2 is YYNGEE. Trimming at V came to 0 bases and at J to 5 bases, leaving 6 bases not matched to a gene. This CDR3 has 16 residues. CDR3 residues: CASSVAAGGPNNEQFF. The CDR3 nucleotides read TGTGCCAGCAGCGTAGCTGCGGGGGGGCCAAACAATGAGCAGTTCTTC.

The chain employs TRBV3-1 (or the pseudogene TRBV3-2) and TRBJ2-1; 9 bases match TRBD2. With V trimmed by 2 bases and J by 10 bases, 15 bases remained unmatched. CDR1 is LGHDT and CDR2 is YNNKEL in the germline V gene (reference sequence). The CDR3 has 17 amino acids. The CDR3 sequence: CASSQYSAGGLFSEQFF. CDR3 nucleotide sequence: TGTGCCAGCAGCCAATACTCCGCGGGGGGGCTGTTTAGCGAGCAGTTCTTC.

The V call is TRBV5-4, the J call TRBJ1-6, with 8 bases aligning to TRBD1. The CDR3 loop spans 14 amino acids. Germline loops: CDR1 SGHNT, CDR2 YYREEE (reference sequence). Trimming at V came to 4 bases and at J to 10 bases, leaving 7 bases not matched to a gene. The CDR3 sequence is CASSLDRVGSPLHF. CDR3 nucleotides: TGTGCCAGCAGCCTGGACAGGGTAGGGTCACCCCTCCACTTT.

V usage is TRBV18 and J usage is TRBJ2-7; the match to TRBD1 covers 7 bases. Germline V gene data show CDR1 as KGHSH and CDR2 as LQKENI. The CDR3 extends over 12 amino acids. V was clipped by 3 bases and J by 6 bases; unmatched bases: 2. CDR3 DNA: TGTGCCAGCTCACCCACAGGGGTCGAGCAGTACGTC. Its translation: CASSPTGVEQYV.

J is TRBJ2-1 and V is TRBV10-1; the match to TRBD1 covers 7 bases. The V and J ends lost 6 bases and 0 bases, in that order; junction bases with no gene match: 5. Looked up from germline, CDR1 is WNHNN and CDR2 is SYGVQD (reference sequence). CDR3 length: 15 residues. The CDR3 DNA reads as TGCGCCAGCAGACTAAGACAGGGCTCCTACAATGAGCAGTTCTTC. Translating it yields CASRLRQGSYNEQFF.

This chain links TRBV28 with TRBJ2-7, with 8 positions matching TRBD1. The CDR3 has 12 amino acids. Unmatched junction bases numbered 2, after V lost 6 bases and J lost 4 bases. The germline CDR1 and CDR2 sequences are MDHEN and SYDVKM. As DNA, the CDR3 is TGTGCCAGCAGCCGACAGGGGTACGAGCAGTACGTC. Translating it yields CASSRQGYEQYV.

V and J are TRBV7-6 and TRBJ2-2, with TRBD2 identical over 13 bases. The CDR3 is 18 amino acids. After removal of 2 bases from V and 2 bases from J, the junction contained 5 bases not matched to a gene. CDR1 is SGHVS, CDR2 FNYEAQ, per germline. In DNA form, the CDR3 reads TGTGCCAGCAGCTTAATGACTAGCGGGGGGACCAACACCGGGGAGCTGTTTTTT. Amino acid sequence: CASSLMTSGGTNTGELFF.